The 6 T cell receptor beta chains reported below all come from one sample, sequenced in a study of blood T cell repertoires in COVID-19. Sequenced by immunoSEQ multiplex PCR; TCRdb stores in-frame clones only, minus some. Altogether 110,000 to 150,000 clones are present, roughly 88% being singletons, with the ten largest covering 1.5% to 2%. Sequencing was done on a sample of peripheral blood. The receptors derive from a woman between 50 and 59 years old with acute or convalescent COVID-19.

The chain uses TRBV7-9 and TRBJ2-1; a weak D match, TRBD2 (6 bases). Trimming stripped 3 bases from V and 8 bases from J, with 14 bases between. The germline V gene encodes CDR1 SEHNR and CDR2 FQNEAQ (reference sequence). This CDR3 region has 14 residues. As DNA, the CDR3 is TGTGCCAGCAGCTTGGGCCGGGGCGGGGATGAGCAGTTCTTC. This codes for CASSLGRGGDEQFF.

The chain is built from TRBV15 and TRBJ2-7, with 11 bases matching TRBD2. Germline values: CDR1 LNHNV, CDR2 YYDKDF (reference sequence). This CDR3 contains 18 residues. The ends lost 4 bases at V and 0 bases at J; junction bases unmatched: 11. CDR3 bases: TGTGCCACCAGCAAATCCGGGACTAGCGGTCTGAGCTCCTACGAGCAGTACTTC. Protein sequence: CATSKSGTSGLSSYEQYF.

The V call is TRBV5-6, the J call TRBJ2-5; 7 bases align to TRBD2. The CDR3 consists of 12 residues. V was pared by 3 bases and J by 4 bases, with 0 bases of the junction left unmatched. Germline-derived CDR1 and CDR2 are SGHDT and YYEEEE. This CDR3 reads CASSSGGETQYF. As DNA, the CDR3 is TGTGCCAGCAGCTCGGGGGGAGAGACCCAGTACTTC.

The V and J genes are TRBV30 and TRBJ1-2, with 7 bases that match TRBD1. The germline V gene encodes CDR1 GTSNPN and CDR2 SVGIG (reference sequence). The CDR3 spans 14 residues. J lost 2 bases, V lost 7 bases, and 10 bases had no gene match. Here the CDR3 reads CALGTAYLNYGYTF. As DNA, the CDR3 is TGTGCCTTAGGGACAGCATACCTCAACTATGGCTACACCTTC.

V usage is TRBV7-8 and J usage is TRBJ1-5; TRBD1 might be the D (6 bases). The CDR3 runs 15 residues. CDR1 and CDR2 (germline): SGHVS, FQNEAQ. V was shortened by 7 bases and J by 7 bases, with 20 bases between the two germline ends. The CDR3 region is CASTNSGGARQPQHF. The CDR3 DNA reads as TGTGCCAGCACCAACTCGGGGGGGGCGCGACAGCCCCAGCATTTT.

The chain carries TRBV9 and TRBJ1-5; maybe TRBD1 (5 bases). V lost 4 bases to trimming and J lost 1 base, with 12 bases between them. This CDR3 spans 15 amino acids. Germline CDR1 and CDR2: SGDLS and YYNGEE. In nucleotides, the CDR3 is TGTGCCAGCAGCCCCGACAGCTACAGCAATCAGCCCCAGCATTTT. It encodes CASSPDSYSNQPQHF.